This T cell receptor (beta chain) was captured by sequencing in a study of T cells in Graves' hyperthyroidism and ophthalmopathy. The CDR3 regions of TCR beta were amplified from RNA transcripts. TCR CDR3 regions were first amplified by RT-PCR with HTBI primers. One entry per CDR3 protein, called by TCRdb with MiXCR from the multiplex PCR reads. The sample comprises roughly 280,000 distinct CDR3 sequences, approximately 20% of which are singletons, and roughly 60% rests with the top ten. CDR3 size: 14 residues. In germline, CDR1 is DFQATT, CDR2 SNEGSKA (reference sequence). With 7 bases clipped from V and 5 bases from J, the junction kept 11 bases outside the gene matches.

This TCR was sampled from a man aged 25-40 years with Graves' ophthalmopathy. The chain combines TRBV20-1 with TRBJ2-5, with 9 bases identical to TRBD2. Specimen: blood. In nucleotides, the CDR3 is TGCAGTGGTGGACTAGCGACAAGAGGCGAGACCCAGTACTTC. Its translation is CSGGLATRGETQYF.